This T cell receptor (beta chain) originates from a study of T cells of healthy individuals. This clonotype was observed many times. TCRdb passed the 5' RACE reads through MiXCR, listing each CDR3 protein once. The sample lists 75,000 to 95,000 distinct CDR3 sequences, about 5% occurring once. J lost 1 base, V lost 3 bases, and 9 bases had no gene match. The CDR3 extends over 18 amino acids. Germline CDR1 and CDR2: SGHNT and YENEEA. The J gene is TRBJ2-3, the V gene TRBV11-3; TRBD2 aligns across 11 bases. The TCR comes from a female donor in good health. CDR3 protein: CASSLDSGRAGGTDTQYF. CDR3 in DNA: TGTGCCAGCAGCTTGGATAGCGGGAGGGCCGGTGGCACAGATACGCAGTATTTT.